A single sample gave rise to the 18 T cell receptor beta chains below, sequenced in a study of shared clonotypes between healthy human individuals. The repertoire was sequenced with immunoSEQ multiplex PCR; TCRdb's copy has only in-frame clones and lacks some. The sample has millions of clones; under 95% are singletons. CD45RO-negative, CCR7-selected cells formed the naive CD8 fraction, which excluded terminally differentiated effector memory CD45RA+ cells. The sample consisted of naive CD8+ T cells from PBMCs. The source of these receptors is a man aged 18 to 30 in good health. Some clones in this sample may be carry-over from other donors' samples.

This clone is a singleton in its sample. The rearrangement joins TRBV4-2 to TRBJ2-1; 10 nucleotides agree with TRBD2. The ends lost 0 bases at V and 4 bases at J; junction bases unmatched: 9. The germline V gene encodes CDR1 LGHNA and CDR2 YNFKEQ. The CDR3 loop spans 18 amino acids. The CDR3 DNA follows: TGTGCCAGCAGCCAAGATCCCCTAGCGGGAGAGGCTTACAATGAGCAGTTCTTC. Translation: CASSQDPLAGEAYNEQFF.

The CDR3 sequence is CASSLAFEVEAFF. The CDR3 nucleotides are TGTGCCAGCAGCTTAGCATTTGAGGTTGAAGCTTTCTTT. This chain joins TRBV7-8 and TRBJ1-1; D gene ambiguous. V dropped 0 bases and J dropped 7 bases, with 9 bases sitting between them. Germline values: CDR1 SGHVS, CDR2 FQNEAQ. The CDR3 spans 13 residues.

The chain joins TRBV6-1 to TRBJ1-5; 8 bases align to TRBD1. The V and J ends lost 4 bases and 5 bases, in that order; junction bases with no gene match: 7. The CDR3 totals 15 residues. Per germline, CDR1 MNHNS and CDR2 SASEGT. The CDR3, as DNA: TGTGCCAGCAGTGCATTCACAGGGGGAGATCAGCCCCAGCATTTT. Its protein is CASSAFTGGDQPQHF.

This clone came up once. This chain uses TRBV10-3 with TRBJ2-7; 8 bases match TRBD1. Germline-derived CDR1 and CDR2 are ENHRY and SYGVKD. V gave up 3 bases and J gave up 6 bases; unmatched junction bases: 13. The CDR3 runs 16 residues. Written as DNA, the CDR3 is TGTGCCATCAGTGAATCGGAGCACAGGGGGTCCGGCGAGCAGTACTTC. Its translation is CAISESEHRGSGEQYF.

The chain uses TRBV5-4 and TRBJ1-1, with D perhaps matching TRBD1 (6 bases). Trimming left V 9 bases short and J 0 bases short, with 24 bases between. The germline V gene encodes CDR1 SGHNT and CDR2 YYREEE (reference sequence). The CDR3 extends over 17 amino acids. In DNA, the CDR3 is TGTGCCACTCACCCCGGGGGCGGGTTCGCAATGAACACTGAAGCTTTCTTT. It is translated as CATHPGGGFAMNTEAFF.

The chain uses TRBV27 and TRBJ2-1; possible D gene TRBD1, 7 bases. This CDR3 comprises 14 residues. V dropped 7 bases and J dropped 6 bases, with 16 bases sitting between them. The germline V gene has CDR1 MNHEY and CDR2 SMNVEV (reference sequence). In DNA, the CDR3 is TGTGCCAGCACTTGGACAGGAGGGGGCAATGAGCAGTTCTTC. Its translation: CASTWTGGGNEQFF.

A single count supports this clone. This rearrangement joins TRBV6-5 to TRBJ2-7, with 8 nucleotides matching TRBD2. The V gene's germline CDR1 is MNHEY and CDR2 SVGAGI. The CDR3 has 15 residues. The junction had 9 bases not matched to a gene; V was cut back by 5 bases and J by 3 bases. The CDR3 sequence is CASSTKLADHYEQYF. CDR3 sequence (DNA): TGTGCCAGCAGTACTAAACTAGCGGACCACTACGAGCAGTACTTC.

J is TRBJ2-7 and V is TRBV11-2; D not certain. Trimming stripped 1 base from V and 4 bases from J, with 14 bases between. CDR3 size: 15 residues. Per the germline V gene, CDR1 is SGHAT and CDR2 is FQNNGV. The CDR3 DNA sequence: TGTGCCAGCAGCTTAGGTCCTGGACCTATTTACGAGCAGTACTTC. Encoded protein: CASSLGPGPIYEQYF.

The chain is built from TRBV5-8 and TRBJ1-1; a weak D match, TRBD1 (5 bases). CDR3 length: 14 amino acids. Trimming left V 3 bases short and J 5 bases short, with 14 bases between. The germline gives CDR1 SGHTS, CDR2 YDEGEE. In DNA form, the CDR3 reads TGTGCCAGCAGCTCAGAGGGTGAGGGGACTGAAGCTTTCTTT. It is translated as CASSSEGEGTEAFF.

This clone has only one observation. The rearrangement joins TRBV19 to TRBJ1-1, with D unresolved. Trimming took off 1 base at V and 4 bases at J, with 10 bases between the two ends. Germline loops: CDR1 LNHDA, CDR2 SQIVND (reference sequence). The CDR3 covers 14 residues. The CDR3 region has the DNA TGTGCCAGTAGTATAGCCGTGGGAGCCACTGAAGCTTTCTTT. It encodes CASSIAVGATEAFF.

This clone occurred once. This sequence joins TRBV5-4 and TRBJ2-7; D remains unclear. CDR3 length equals 13 residues. Germline CDR1 reads SGHNT; CDR2 reads YYREEE (reference sequence). V dropped 5 bases and J dropped 1 base, with 10 bases sitting between them. The CDR3 nucleotides are TGTGCCAGCAGTATGGACGGATCCTACGAGCAGTACTTC. Protein sequence: CASSMDGSYEQYF.

The chain combines TRBV10-3 with TRBJ2-7, with a tentative D call TRBD2 (5 bases). Trimming removed 0 bases at V and 0 bases at J, with 9 bases between. Germline CDR1 reads ENHRY; CDR2 reads SYGVKD. The CDR3 spans 15 residues. The CDR3 loop is CAISESPSTSYEQYF. As DNA, the CDR3 is TGTGCCATCAGTGAGTCTCCTAGCACCTCCTACGAGCAGTACTTC.

The chain links TRBV21-1 to TRBJ2-7. TRBV21-1 is noted as a pseudogene. This CDR3 comprises 12 residues. CDR3: CASSSNPYEQYF. In nucleotides, the CDR3 is TGTGCCAGCAGCTCGAACCCCTACGAGCAGTACTTC.

This chain connects TRBV7-3 to TRBJ2-1, with TRBD2 matching over 12 bases. Germline-derived CDR1 and CDR2 are SGHTA and FQGTGA. The CDR3 length is 15 residues. V was clipped by 4 bases and J by 6 bases; unmatched bases: 4. This CDR3 reads CASSSGTSGRNEQFF. The DNA of the CDR3 is TGTGCCAGCAGCTCCGGGACTAGCGGGCGCAATGAGCAGTTCTTC.

The chain carries TRBV7-7 and TRBJ2-1; 8 nucleotides match TRBD1. CDR1 is SSHAT and CDR2 is FNYEAQ in the germline V gene (reference sequence). The CDR3 loop spans 15 amino acids. V shed 0 bases, J shed 8 bases, and the junction held 6 bases outside the gene matches. CDR3 in DNA: TGTGCCAGCAGCTTAGCGGACAGGGAGCAGGATGAGCAGTTCTTC. Encoded protein: CASSLADREQDEQFF. Looking up the rest from reference TRBV7-7 and TRBJ2-1 gives the full variable domain: GAGVSQSPRYKVTKRGQDVTLRCDPISSHATLYWYQQALGQGPEFLTYFNYEAQPDKSGLPSDRFSAERPEGSISTLTIQRTEQRDSAMYRCASSLADREQDEQFFGPGTRLTVL.

V gene TRBV11-2 combines with J gene TRBJ2-7; D may be TRBD1 (5 bases). Germline-derived CDR1 and CDR2 are SGHAT and FQNNGV. The CDR3 extends over 11 amino acids. Trimming shortened V by 5 bases and J by 7 bases, and 9 bases separated the two germline ends. CDR3 DNA sequence: TGTGCCAGCAGCGGAAACAGGGAGCAGTACTTC. Encoded protein: CASSGNREQYF.

The chain couples TRBV6-1 to TRBJ2-7; 7 positions agree with TRBD2. The germline V gene has CDR1 MNHNS and CDR2 SASEGT. The CDR3 spans 13 residues. The V segment lost 5 bases and the J segment 3 bases; nucleotides outside the gene matches: 4. The CDR3 protein is CASSWEGHYEQYF. For the CDR3, the DNA is TGTGCCAGCAGTTGGGAGGGCCACTACGAGCAGTACTTC.

CDR3 in amino acids: CASSIPPAGGWGQETQYF. The CDR3 DNA is TGTGCCAGCAGCATCCCACCCGCAGGGGGATGGGGACAAGAGACCCAGTACTTC. The chain is built from TRBV7-9 and TRBJ2-5; 7 positions match TRBD1. CDR1 and CDR2 (germline): SEHNR, FQNEAQ (reference sequence). Trimming cost V 5 bases and J 2 bases; bases outside gene matches: 17. The CDR3 loop spans 18 amino acids.